The 20 T cell receptor beta chains reported below all come from one sample, sequenced in a study of CD8 T cells in Susac syndrome (dated by TCRdb to about 2019). The method was the immunoSEQ multiplex PCR assay. RNA was extracted using the RNeasy kit, and roughly 0.45 to 1 microgram was reverse transcribed with random hexamers. In-frame beta chains were kept once TCRdb had trimmed the public reads at Q25 with fastp and called clones with MiXCR. Identical CDR3 proteins give one entry, which carries the most common genes and DNA. A total of some 180,000 distinct CDR3 sequences appear in this sample, approximately 94% of them only once. The ten largest account for more than 0.1% of the sample. The specimen was CD4+ T cells from PBMCs. These receptors were obtained from a human donor in good health.

The chain recombines TRBV4-1 with TRBJ2-3, with D hard to call. The germline V gene encodes CDR1 MGHRA and CDR2 YSYEKL. This CDR3 has 13 residues. The V gene lost 4 bases and the J gene lost 3 bases, with 8 bases spanning the gap. The CDR3 bases are TGCGCCAGCAGCCCACCGATTACAGATACGCAGTATTTT. Residues: CASSPPITDTQYF.

V gene TRBV20-1 combines with J gene TRBJ2-1; 7 bases map to TRBD2. Germline CDR1 DFQATT, CDR2 SNEGSKA (reference sequence). There are 16 residues in the CDR3. With V trimmed by 0 bases and J by 3 bases, 8 bases remained unmatched. The CDR3 spells CSARDLSGLNYNEQFF. The CDR3 DNA reads as TGCAGTGCTAGAGATCTTAGCGGGTTGAACTACAATGAGCAGTTCTTC.

The chain links TRBV3-1 to TRBJ2-1; no clear D gene. Germline values: CDR1 LGHDT, CDR2 YNNKEL (reference sequence). CDR3 length: 11 residues. Trimming removed 1 base from V and 8 bases from J, with 3 bases in between. CDR3 DNA: TGTGCCAGCAGCCAAGTCTATGAGCAGTTCTTC. It yields the protein CASSQVYEQFF.

The rearrangement links TRBV29-1 to TRBJ1-4; D gene ambiguous. Germline CDR1 reads SQVTM; CDR2 reads ANQGSEA. CDR3 size: 13 residues. V lost 6 bases to trimming and J lost 5 bases, with 13 bases between them. CDR3 in amino acids: CSVAVDGNEKLFF. CDR3 bases: TGCAGCGTCGCCGTGGACGGGAATGAAAAACTGTTTTTT. The full variable domain, completed using reference TRBV29-1 and TRBJ1-4, is SAVISQKPSRDICQRGTSLTIQCQVDSQVTMMFWYRQQPGQSLTLIATANQGSEATYESGFVIDKFPISRPNLTFSTLTVSNMSPEDSSIYLCSVAVDGNEKLFFGSGTQLSVL.

The chain couples TRBV29-1 to TRBJ2-1; D is perhaps TRBD1 or TRBD2 (5 bases each). Trimming shortened V by 7 bases and J by 0 bases, and 13 bases separated the two germline ends. Germline loops: CDR1 SQVTM, CDR2 ANQGSEA. CDR3 length: 14 amino acids. CDR3 region: CSAWGTSSYNEQFF. The CDR3 DNA sequence: TGCAGCGCGTGGGGGACGAGCTCCTACAATGAGCAGTTCTTC.

The rearrangement uses TRBV29-1 and TRBJ2-7; TRBD2 is a possible D gene (6 bases). V gave up 7 bases and J gave up 1 base, with 20 bases separating them. This CDR3 is built from 15 residues. Germline V lookup: CDR1 SQVTM, CDR2 ANQGSEA. CDR3 DNA: TGCAGCGCTGCCGAAGCGTCTAGCGTATCCTACGAGCAGTACTTC. Protein sequence: CSAAEASSVSYEQYF.

Only one count was recorded for this clonotype. CDR3: CASRRGGQGDEPQHF. Here the CDR3 DNA reads TGCGCCAGCAGGAGAGGAGGGCAGGGCGACGAGCCCCAGCATTTT. The rearrangement uses TRBV5-1 and TRBJ1-5; tentatively, D is TRBD1 (5 bases). Trimming took off 5 bases at V and 8 bases at J, with 20 bases between the two ends. Germline V gene sequence: CDR1 SGHRS, CDR2 YFSETQ. The CDR3 runs 15 residues.

This chain joins TRBV7-9 and TRBJ1-2; D remains ambiguous. V shed 2 bases and J shed 4 bases, with 14 bases lying between them. Germline V gene sequence: CDR1 SEHNR, CDR2 FQNEAQ (reference sequence). The CDR3 runs to 15 residues. The CDR3 spells CASSLPGPVSYGYTF. The CDR3, as DNA: TGTGCCAGCAGCTTACCAGGACCAGTATCCTATGGCTACACCTTC.

The chain has TRBV29-1 and TRBJ2-6; 7 bases are shared with TRBD1. CDR3 length: 14 residues. V lost 4 bases, J lost 0 bases, and 0 bases stayed unmatched. Germline V gives CDR1 SQVTM, CDR2 ANQGSEA. CDR3 sequence reads: CSVGDSSGANVLTF. The DNA of the CDR3 is TGCAGCGTTGGGGACAGCTCTGGGGCCAACGTCCTGACTTTC.

This clonotype was recorded once. This rearrangement joins TRBV29-1 to TRBJ1-1; 8 bases are shared with TRBD1. CDR3 size: 14 residues. Germline V gene lookup returns CDR1 SQVTM and CDR2 ANQGSEA. DNA of the CDR3: TGCAGTCCCACCGGAGGCAGGGGGCAGACTGAAGCTTTCTTT. Its translation is CSPTGGRGQTEAFF. Complete variable domain (other parts from reference TRBV29-1 and TRBJ1-1): SAVISQKPSRDICQRGTSLTIQCQVDSQVTMMFWYRQQPGQSLTLIATANQGSEATYESGFVIDKFPISRPNLTFSTLTVSNMSPEDSSIYLCSPTGGRGQTEAFFGQGTRLTVV.

J is TRBJ2-7 and V is TRBV2; a possible D gene is TRBD1 (6 bases). V was trimmed by 6 bases and J by 1 base, leaving 13 bases between them. There are 14 residues in the CDR3. Germline V gives CDR1 SNHLY, CDR2 FYNNEI. The CDR3 DNA reads TGTGCCAGCAGACTGCAAGGACAGTCCTACGAGCAGTACTTC. Translated: CASRLQGQSYEQYF.

This clonotype is a singleton in its sample. The chain has TRBV30 and TRBJ1-5; weak D call: TRBD1 (6 bases). The CDR3 has 15 amino acids. CDR1 and CDR2 from the germline V gene are GTSNPN and SVGIG (reference sequence). V shed 2 bases and J shed 0 bases, with 11 bases lying between them. The CDR3 bases are TGTGCCTGGAGTCGGGGGGGCTATAGCAATCAGCCCCAGCATTTT. Protein product: CAWSRGGYSNQPQHF. Full variable domain (outside the CDR3, taken from reference TRBV30 and TRBJ1-5): SQTIHQWPATLVQPVGSPLSLECTVEGTSNPNLYWYRQAAGRGLQLLFYSVGIGQISSEVPQNLSASRPQDRQFILSSKKLLLSDSGFYLCAWSRGGYSNQPQHFGDGTRLSIL.

This chain uses TRBV6-1 with TRBJ2-3, with D tentatively TRBD1 or TRBD2 (5 bases each). The CDR3 runs to 15 residues. The V gene lost 7 bases and the J gene lost 0 bases, with 14 bases spanning the gap. Germline loops: CDR1 MNHNS, CDR2 SASEGT. CDR3 sequence reads: CASNAWDGSTDTQYF. As DNA, the CDR3 is TGTGCCAGCAATGCCTGGGACGGAAGCACAGATACGCAGTATTTT.

The chain joins TRBV20-1 to TRBJ2-7; possibly TRBD1 for D (6 bases). The CDR3 consists of 12 residues. Trimming pared 4 bases from V and 4 bases from J, leaving 11 bases between. Germline loops: CDR1 DFQATT, CDR2 SNEGSKA (reference sequence). In DNA, the CDR3 is TGCAGTGCTACTAGACAGGAGTACGAGCAGTACTTC. As protein: CSATRQEYEQYF.

V and J are TRBV3-1 and TRBJ1-1; TRBD1 matches at 8 bases. Germline-derived CDR1 and CDR2 are LGHDT and YNNKEL (reference sequence). V trimming: 5 bases; J trimming: 5 bases; junction bases outside the gene matches: 4. The CDR3 spans 13 residues. In DNA, the CDR3 is TGTGCCAGCAGCTCTTGGACAGGGACTGAAGCTTTCTTT. It encodes CASSSWTGTEAFF.

CDR3 protein: CATTSIGMNTGELFF. The CDR3, as DNA: TGTGCCACCACTAGCATCGGGATGAACACCGGGGAGCTGTTTTTT. J is TRBJ2-2 and V is TRBV27; tentative D call: TRBD2 (6 bases). Between the trimmed V and J ends, which lost 10 bases and 1 base, there was a span of 16 bases. Germline V CDR1 and CDR2: MNHEY, SMNVEV (reference sequence). This CDR3 is 15 amino acids long.

V usage is TRBV5-1 and J usage is TRBJ1-5; 8 bases are a match to TRBD1. V was pared by 3 bases and J by 5 bases, with 7 bases of the junction left unmatched. This CDR3 is built from 15 residues. CDR1 is SGHRS, CDR2 YFSETQ, per germline. The DNA for the CDR3 is TGCGCCAGCAGCTCGACAGGGGATTCGGATCAGCCCCAGCATTTT. This gives the protein CASSSTGDSDQPQHF.

V gene TRBV7-3 combines with J gene TRBJ2-5, with a tentative D call TRBD1 (6 bases). The ends were cut back, 5 bases at V and 6 bases at J, with 13 bases in the middle. The CDR3 length is 13 residues. Per germline, CDR1 SGHTA and CDR2 FQGTGA. CDR3 nucleotides: TGTGCCAGCAGCCCCGCCCAGGGGAAGACCCAGTACTTC. Its translation is CASSPAQGKTQYF.

The V call is TRBV29-1, the J call TRBJ2-7, with D hard to call. V lost 3 bases to trimming and J lost 3 bases, with 12 bases between them. The CDR3 runs 13 residues. The germline V gene has CDR1 SQVTM and CDR2 ANQGSEA. CDR3 nucleotides: TGCAGCGTTGACGGCGGCCCAGGCTACGAGCAGTACTTC. Its translation: CSVDGGPGYEQYF.

The J gene is TRBJ2-7, the V gene TRBV30, with 10 bases fitting TRBD2. Germline CDR1 reads GTSNPN; CDR2 reads SVGIG (reference sequence). The J segment lost 3 bases and the V segment lost 3 bases, leaving 5 bases of the junction unmatched. The CDR3 totals 14 residues. In nucleotides, the CDR3 is TGTGCCTGGAGCCTTTTAGCGGGAGGCTACGAGCAGTACTTC. It is translated as CAWSLLAGGYEQYF.